This T cell receptor beta chain appears in the sequencing data of a study of blood T cells in healthy people across ages. CDR3 size: 10 residues. CDR1 and CDR2 (germline): MNHNS, SASEGT. Trimming shortened V by 3 bases and J by 7 bases, and 3 bases separated the two germline ends. A J-beta primer mix and a sample-barcoded 5' primer were used in a second PCR of about 7 to 12 cycles. TCRdb independently ran MiXCR on the 5' RACE reads; one entry per CDR3 protein. The repertoire holds over a million distinct CDR3 sequences, approximately 63% seen once, with 6.5% to 8.5% in the top ten. The chain links TRBV6-1 to TRBJ2-5, with D unresolved. This clonotype was sampled from a man younger than 35 in good health. Sequencing input: blood. Written as DNA, the CDR3 is TGTGCCAGCAGTGATCCGACCCAGTACTTC. This sequence encodes CASSDPTQYF.